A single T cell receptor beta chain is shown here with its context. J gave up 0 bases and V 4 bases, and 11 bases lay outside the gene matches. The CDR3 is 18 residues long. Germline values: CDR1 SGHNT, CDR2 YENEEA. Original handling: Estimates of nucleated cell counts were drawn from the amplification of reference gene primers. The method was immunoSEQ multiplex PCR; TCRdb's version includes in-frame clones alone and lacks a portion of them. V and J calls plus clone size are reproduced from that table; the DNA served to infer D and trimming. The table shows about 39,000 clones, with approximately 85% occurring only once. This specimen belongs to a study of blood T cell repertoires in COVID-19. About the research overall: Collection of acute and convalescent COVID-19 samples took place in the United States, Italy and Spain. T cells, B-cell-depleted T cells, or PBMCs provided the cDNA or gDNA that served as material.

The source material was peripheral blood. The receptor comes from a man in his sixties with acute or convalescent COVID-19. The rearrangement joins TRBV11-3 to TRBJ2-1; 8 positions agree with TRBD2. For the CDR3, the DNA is TGTGCCAGCAGCTCTAACGGGGGGGCCCCCGGCTCCTACAATGAGCAGTTCTTC. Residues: CASSSNGGAPGSYNEQFF.